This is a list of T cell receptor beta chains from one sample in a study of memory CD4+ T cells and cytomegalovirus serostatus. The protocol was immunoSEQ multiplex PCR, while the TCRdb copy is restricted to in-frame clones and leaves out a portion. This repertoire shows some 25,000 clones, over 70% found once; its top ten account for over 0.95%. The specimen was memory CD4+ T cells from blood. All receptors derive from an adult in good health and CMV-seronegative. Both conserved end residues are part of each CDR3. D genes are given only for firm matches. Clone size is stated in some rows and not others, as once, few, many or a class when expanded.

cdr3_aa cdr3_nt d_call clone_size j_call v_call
CASRVYRDRDSYEQYF TGTGCAAGTCGAGTCTACCGGGACAGAGACTCCTACGAGCAGTACTTC NA NA TRBJ2-7 TRBV12-2
CASSTPTGGKTEAFF TGTGCCAGCAGTACACCGACAGGGGGCAAAACTGAAGCTTTCTTT TRBD1 NA TRBJ1-1 TRBV6-1
CASSFGTGKGEAFF TGTGCCAGCAGTTTCGGGACAGGTAAAGGTGAAGCTTTCTTT TRBD1 NA TRBJ1-1 TRBV27
CASSQDIRQLEEKLFF TGTGCCAGCAGCCAAGATATTCGACAGTTGGAGGAAAAACTGTTTTTT NA NA TRBJ1-4 TRBV4-2
CASSLAGTDTQYF TGCGCCAGCAGCTTGGCAGGGACAGATACGCAGTATTTT NA NA TRBJ2-3 TRBV5-1
CASSLLAITDTQYF TGTGCCAGCAGCTTATTAGCGATCACAGATACGCAGTATTTT NA NA TRBJ2-3 TRBV7-6
CASSRDREAFF TGCGCCAGCAGTCGGGACAGGGAAGCTTTCTTT TRBD1 few TRBJ1-1 TRBV10-2
CASSQVHPGPRYTF TGCGCCAGCAGCCAAGTCCATCCGGGGCCACGTTATACCTTC NA NA TRBJ1-2 TRBV4-3
CASSPSRVDSPLHF TGTGCCAGCAGTCCTTCCAGGGTAGATTCACCCCTCCACTTT NA NA TRBJ1-6 TRBV6-5
CASSIGVTSIAEKLFF TGTGCCAGTAGTATAGGAGTAACATCGATAGCGGAAAAACTGTTTTTT NA NA TRBJ1-4 TRBV19
CASSPFGGSNQPQHF TGCGCCAGCAGCCCGTTCGGGGGGAGCAATCAGCCCCAGCATTTT NA NA TRBJ1-5 TRBV5-1
CASSEQLGEPFRPQHF TGTGCCAGCAGTGAGCAGTTAGGAGAGCCGTTTAGGCCCCAGCATTTT NA NA TRBJ1-5 TRBV6-1
CASSPGGANTGELFF TGTGCCAGCAGTCCCGGGGGGGCGAACACCGGGGAGCTGTTTTTT TRBD2 NA TRBJ2-2 TRBV28
CASSSKGQSINYGYTF TGTGCCAGCAGCTCTAAGGGACAGTCAATTAACTATGGCTACACCTTC TRBD1 NA TRBJ1-2 TRBV5-4
CAISPGTDYGYTF TGTGCCATCAGCCCCGGGACAGACTATGGCTACACCTTC TRBD1 NA TRBJ1-2 TRBV10-3
CASSSAGGTYEQYF TGCGCCAGCAGCTCGGCAGGGGGAACCTACGAGCAGTACTTC TRBD1 NA TRBJ2-7 TRBV10-1
CASSQPSGGHNEQFF TGCGCCAGCAGCCAACCAAGCGGGGGCCACAATGAGCAGTTCTTC TRBD2 once TRBJ2-1 TRBV4-3
CASSPWTDVKEQYF TGTGCCAGCAGCCCTTGGACAGACGTTAAAGAGCAGTACTTC NA NA TRBJ2-7 TRBV7-9
CSVEGNYGYTF TGCAGCGTTGAAGGGAACTATGGCTACACCTTC NA NA TRBJ1-2 TRBV29-1
CASSTRQEVPREDQPQHF TGTGCCAGTAGTACGAGACAGGAAGTGCCGAGGGAAGATCAGCCCCAGCATTTT NA NA TRBJ1-5 TRBV19
CASSQQYSNQPQHF TGTGCCAGCAGTCAGCAGTATAGCAATCAGCCCCAGCATTTT NA NA TRBJ1-5 TRBV2
CASSLGGRLTNEAFF TGTGCCAGCAGCTTAGGGGGACGGTTGACAAATGAAGCTTTCTTT NA NA TRBJ1-1 TRBV7-2
CASSAPTVLFNEKLFF TGTGCCAGCAGCGCTCCGACAGTCCTCTTTAATGAAAAACTGTTTTTT NA NA TRBJ1-4 TRBV9
CASNVDSAYNEQFF TGTGCCAGCAACGTGGACTCGGCTTACAATGAGCAGTTCTTC NA NA TRBJ2-1 TRBV2
CATSSRPRGEQFF TGTGCCACCAGCAGTCGTCCAAGGGGTGAGCAGTTCTTC NA NA TRBJ2-1 TRBV15
CASSITIDNEQFF TGTGCCAGTAGTATCACGATTGACAATGAGCAGTTCTTC NA NA TRBJ2-1 TRBV19
CASSQDSLGGTEAFF TGCGCCAGCAGCCAAGATAGCCTGGGGGGCACAGAAGCTTTCTTT NA NA TRBJ1-1 TRBV4-3
CASSLGSGRIGEQYF TGTGCCAGCAGCTTAGGTAGCGGGAGGATCGGCGAGCAGTACTTC TRBD2 NA TRBJ2-7 TRBV7-6
CASSHGAGRDGELFF TGTGCCAGCAGTCATGGGGCAGGACGGGACGGGGAGCTGTTTTTT NA NA TRBJ2-2 TRBV6-5
CASTSAPPPSYNEQFF TGCGCCAGCACTAGCGCCCCACCTCCCTCCTACAATGAGCAGTTCTTC NA NA TRBJ2-1 TRBV5-1
CASSQVRDSPLHF TGCGCCAGCAGCCAAGTTCGGGACTCACCCCTCCACTTT NA few TRBJ1-6 TRBV4-1
CASSKTGRDNSPLHF TGTGCCAGCAGTAAGACAGGCCGTGATAATTCACCCCTCCACTTT NA few TRBJ1-6 TRBV6-1
CASRLYAHEQYF TGTGCCAGCAGGCTCTACGCTCACGAGCAGTACTTC NA NA TRBJ2-7 TRBV11-2
CASSIDRRTGEQYF TGTGCCAGTAGTATCGACAGGCGGACCGGCGAGCAGTACTTC NA NA TRBJ2-7 TRBV19
CASSSSGTGPYEQYF TGTGCCAGCAGCTCTTCCGGGACAGGACCCTACGAGCAGTACTTC TRBD1 NA TRBJ2-7 TRBV7-2
CATSRVPGGFFTDTQYF TGTGCCACCAGCAGAGTCCCCGGCGGGTTCTTCACAGATACGCAGTATTTT NA once TRBJ2-3 TRBV15
CASKRDEAFF TGTGCCAGTAAGAGGGACGAAGCTTTCTTT NA few TRBJ1-1 TRBV19
CASSGGYGYTF TGTGCCAGCAGTGGGGGTTATGGCTACACCTTC NA NA TRBJ1-2 TRBV7-9
CASRPRTGGFSEQFF TGTGCCAGCAGACCCCGGACAGGGGGCTTTAGTGAGCAGTTCTTC TRBD1 NA TRBJ2-1 TRBV28
CASSPPGPAEDTQYF TGTGCCAGCAGCCCACCGGGACCGGCTGAGGATACGCAGTATTTT NA NA TRBJ2-3 TRBV7-8
CASTAGQGSEKLFF TGTGCCAGCACGGCAGGACAGGGGTCGGAAAAACTGTTTTTT TRBD1 NA TRBJ1-4 TRBV7-2
CASSSFTYNEQFF TGTGCCAGCAGTAGCTTCACCTACAATGAGCAGTTCTTC NA NA TRBJ2-1 TRBV25-1
CASSLRTSSYNEQFF TGTGCCAGCAGCTTAAGGACGAGCTCCTACAATGAGCAGTTCTTC NA NA TRBJ2-1 TRBV7-2
CASSYGSLAGGQETQYF TGCGCCAGCAGCTACGGGTCTCTAGCGGGGGGGCAGGAGACCCAGTACTTC TRBD2 once TRBJ2-5 TRBV5-1